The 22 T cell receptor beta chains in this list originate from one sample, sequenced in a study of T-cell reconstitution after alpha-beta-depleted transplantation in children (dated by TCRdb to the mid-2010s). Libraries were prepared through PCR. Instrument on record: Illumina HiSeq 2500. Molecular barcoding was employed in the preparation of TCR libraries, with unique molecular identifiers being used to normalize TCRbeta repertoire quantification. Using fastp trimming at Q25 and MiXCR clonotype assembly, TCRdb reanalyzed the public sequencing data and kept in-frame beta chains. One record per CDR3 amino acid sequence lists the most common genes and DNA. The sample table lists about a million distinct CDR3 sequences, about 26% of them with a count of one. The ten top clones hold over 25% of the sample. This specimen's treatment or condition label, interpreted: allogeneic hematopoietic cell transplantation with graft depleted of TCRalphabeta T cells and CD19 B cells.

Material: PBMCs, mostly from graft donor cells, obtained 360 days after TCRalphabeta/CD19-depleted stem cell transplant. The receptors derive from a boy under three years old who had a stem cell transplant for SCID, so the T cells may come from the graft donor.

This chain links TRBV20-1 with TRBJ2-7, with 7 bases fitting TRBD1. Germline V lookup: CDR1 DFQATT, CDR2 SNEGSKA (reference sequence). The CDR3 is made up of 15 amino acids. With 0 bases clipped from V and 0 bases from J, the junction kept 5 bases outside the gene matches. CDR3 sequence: CSARDRGPSSYEQYF. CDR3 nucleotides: TGCAGTGCTAGAGATAGGGGGCCGAGCTCCTACGAGCAGTACTTC.

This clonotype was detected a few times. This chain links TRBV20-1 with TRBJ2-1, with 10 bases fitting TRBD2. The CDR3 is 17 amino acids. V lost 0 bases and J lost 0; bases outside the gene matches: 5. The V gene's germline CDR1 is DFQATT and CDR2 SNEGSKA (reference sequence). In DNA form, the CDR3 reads TGCAGTGCTAGAGATTCCCGACTAGCGGGCTCCTACAATGAGCAGTTCTTC. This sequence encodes CSARDSRLAGSYNEQFF.

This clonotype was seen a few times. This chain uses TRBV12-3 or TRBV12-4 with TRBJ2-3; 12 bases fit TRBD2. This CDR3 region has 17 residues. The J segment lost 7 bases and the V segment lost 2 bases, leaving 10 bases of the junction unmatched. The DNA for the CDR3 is TGTGCCAGCAGTTTATTGCGGCTAGCGGGGGGGTTTAATACGCAGTATTTT. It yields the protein CASSLLRLAGGFNTQYF.

CDR3 in DNA: TGTGCCAGTAGGTACAGAATCAACACCGGGGAGCTGTTTTTT. This sequence encodes CASRYRINTGELFF. The chain uses TRBV19 and TRBJ2-2; D gene uncertain. V was trimmed by 6 bases and J by 2 bases, leaving 10 bases between them. The CDR3 has 14 amino acids. Germline V CDR1 and CDR2: LNHDA, SQIVND (reference sequence). Filled out from reference TRBV19 and TRBJ2-2, the complete variable domain reads DGGITQSPKYLFRKEGQNVTLSCEQNLNHDAMYWYRQDPGQGLRLIYYSQIVNDFQKGDIAEGYSVSREKKESFPLTVTSAQKNPTAFYLCASRYRINTGELFFGEGSRLTVL.

CDR3 protein: CASSSAGLAGVQFF. DNA of the CDR3: TGTGCCAGCAGTTCTGCTGGACTAGCGGGAGTACAGTTCTTC. This chain uses TRBV12-3 or TRBV12-4 with TRBJ2-1, with TRBD2 matching 13 bases. After removal of 4 bases from V and 13 bases from J, the junction contained 7 bases not matched to a gene. The CDR3 is 14 residues long.

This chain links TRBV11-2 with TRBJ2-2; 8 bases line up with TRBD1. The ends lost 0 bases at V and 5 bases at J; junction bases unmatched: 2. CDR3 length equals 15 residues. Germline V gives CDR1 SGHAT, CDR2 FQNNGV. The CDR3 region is CASSLEQGATGELFF. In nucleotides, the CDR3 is TGTGCCAGCAGCTTAGAGCAGGGGGCTACCGGGGAGCTGTTTTTT.

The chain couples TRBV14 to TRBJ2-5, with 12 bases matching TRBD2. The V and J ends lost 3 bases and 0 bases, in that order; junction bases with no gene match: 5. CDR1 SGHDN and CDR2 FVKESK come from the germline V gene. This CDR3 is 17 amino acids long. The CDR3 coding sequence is TGTGCCAGCAGCCAGACTAGCGGGGGCCGGAACCAAGAGACCCAGTACTTC. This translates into CASSQTSGGRNQETQYF.

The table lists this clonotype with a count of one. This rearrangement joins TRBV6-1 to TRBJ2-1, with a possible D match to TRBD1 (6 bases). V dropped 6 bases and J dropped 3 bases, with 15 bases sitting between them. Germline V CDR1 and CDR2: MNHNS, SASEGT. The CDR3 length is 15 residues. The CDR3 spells CASSPLTGFYNEQFF. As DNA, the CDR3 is TGTGCCAGCAGCCCGTTGACAGGCTTCTACAATGAGCAGTTCTTC.

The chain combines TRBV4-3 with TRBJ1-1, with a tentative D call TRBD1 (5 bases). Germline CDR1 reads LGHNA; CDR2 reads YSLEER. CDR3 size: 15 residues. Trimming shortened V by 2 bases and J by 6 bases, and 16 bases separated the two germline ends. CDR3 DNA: TGCGCCAGCAGCCAAATCCCTGGGGGGGGAGCTGAAGCTTTCTTT. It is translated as CASSQIPGGGAEAFF.

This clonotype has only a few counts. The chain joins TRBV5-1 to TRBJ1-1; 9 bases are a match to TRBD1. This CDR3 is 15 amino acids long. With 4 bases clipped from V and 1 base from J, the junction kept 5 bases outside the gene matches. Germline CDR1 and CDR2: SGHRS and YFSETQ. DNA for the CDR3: TGCGCCAGCAGCGATACAGGGGGCCGGAACACTGAAGCTTTCTTT. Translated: CASSDTGGRNTEAFF.

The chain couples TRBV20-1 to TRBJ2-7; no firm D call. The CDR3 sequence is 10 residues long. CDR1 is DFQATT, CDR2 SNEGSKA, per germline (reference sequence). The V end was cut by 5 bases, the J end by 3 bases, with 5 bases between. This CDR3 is CSARNYEQYF. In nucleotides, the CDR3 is TGCAGTGCTCGAAACTACGAGCAGTACTTC.

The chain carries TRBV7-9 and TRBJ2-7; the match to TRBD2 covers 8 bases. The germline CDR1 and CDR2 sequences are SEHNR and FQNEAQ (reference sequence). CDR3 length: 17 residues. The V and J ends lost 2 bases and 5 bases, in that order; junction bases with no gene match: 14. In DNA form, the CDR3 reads TGTGCCAGCAGCTTATCGCCCTTCTTAGCGGGAATGGACGAGCAGTACTTC. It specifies CASSLSPFLAGMDEQYF.

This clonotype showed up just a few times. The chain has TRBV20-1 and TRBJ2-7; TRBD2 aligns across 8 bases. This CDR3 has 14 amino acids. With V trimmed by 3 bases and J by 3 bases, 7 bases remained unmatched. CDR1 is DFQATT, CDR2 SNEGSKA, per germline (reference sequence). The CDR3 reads CSARRTSRGYEQYF. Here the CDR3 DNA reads TGCAGTGCTAGGAGGACTAGCAGGGGCTACGAGCAGTACTTC.

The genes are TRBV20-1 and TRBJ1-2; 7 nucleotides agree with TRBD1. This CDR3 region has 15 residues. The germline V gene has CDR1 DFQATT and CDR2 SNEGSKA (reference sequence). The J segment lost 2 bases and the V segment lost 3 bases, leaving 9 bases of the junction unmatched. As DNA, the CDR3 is TGCAGTGCTAGTGGCGGCGGGACAGAAAACTATGGCTACACCTTC. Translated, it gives CSASGGGTENYGYTF.

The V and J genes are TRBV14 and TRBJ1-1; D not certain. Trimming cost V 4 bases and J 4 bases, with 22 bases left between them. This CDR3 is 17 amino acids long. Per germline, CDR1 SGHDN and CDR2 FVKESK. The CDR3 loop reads CASSRSLRPGVGTEAFF. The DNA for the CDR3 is TGTGCCAGCAGCCGATCCCTCCGTCCCGGGGTTGGCACTGAAGCTTTCTTT.

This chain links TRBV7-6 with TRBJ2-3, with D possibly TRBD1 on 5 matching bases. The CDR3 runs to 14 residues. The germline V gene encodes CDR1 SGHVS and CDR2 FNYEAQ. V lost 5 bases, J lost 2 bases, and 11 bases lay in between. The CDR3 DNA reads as TGTGCCAGCAGCCCAGGGTTTGCCACAGATACGCAGTATTTT. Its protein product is CASSPGFATDTQYF.

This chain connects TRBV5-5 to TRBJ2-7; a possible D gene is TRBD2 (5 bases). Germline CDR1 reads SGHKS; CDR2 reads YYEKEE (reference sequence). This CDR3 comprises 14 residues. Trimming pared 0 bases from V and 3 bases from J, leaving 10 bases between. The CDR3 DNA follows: TGTGCCAGCAGCTTGGCTGACGGAGGCTACGAGCAGTACTTC. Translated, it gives CASSLADGGYEQYF.

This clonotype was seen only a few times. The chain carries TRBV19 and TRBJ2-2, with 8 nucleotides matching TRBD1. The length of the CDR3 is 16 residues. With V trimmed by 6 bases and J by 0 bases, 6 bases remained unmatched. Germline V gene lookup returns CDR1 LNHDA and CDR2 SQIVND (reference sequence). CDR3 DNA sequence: TGTGCCAGTAGAATTTCAGGGGGCGCGAACACCGGGGAGCTGTTTTTT. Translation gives CASRISGGANTGELFF.

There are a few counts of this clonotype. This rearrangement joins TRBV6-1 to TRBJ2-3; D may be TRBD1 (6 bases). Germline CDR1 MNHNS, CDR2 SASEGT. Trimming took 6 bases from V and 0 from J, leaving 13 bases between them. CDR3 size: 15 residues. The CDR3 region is CASSWDTPSTDTQYF. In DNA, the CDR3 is TGTGCCAGCAGCTGGGACACCCCTAGCACAGATACGCAGTATTTT.

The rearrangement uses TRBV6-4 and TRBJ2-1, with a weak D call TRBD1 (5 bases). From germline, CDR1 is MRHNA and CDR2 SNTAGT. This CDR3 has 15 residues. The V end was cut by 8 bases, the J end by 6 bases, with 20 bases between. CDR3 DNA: TGTGCCAGCGGATTTCAGGGTATGGGCCCCAATGAGCAGTTCTTC. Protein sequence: CASGFQGMGPNEQFF.

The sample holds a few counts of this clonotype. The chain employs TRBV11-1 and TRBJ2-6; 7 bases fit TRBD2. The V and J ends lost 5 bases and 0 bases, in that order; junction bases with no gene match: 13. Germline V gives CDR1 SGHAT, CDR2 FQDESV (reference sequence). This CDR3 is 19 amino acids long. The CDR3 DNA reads TGTGCCAGCAGCCCCGGGGGGAATGTGGTTCTCTCTGGGGCCAACGTCCTGACTTTC. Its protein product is CASSPGGNVVLSGANVLTF. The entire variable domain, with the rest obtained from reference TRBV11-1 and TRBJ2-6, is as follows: EAEVAQSPRYKITEKSQAVAFWCDPISGHATLYWYRQILGQGPELLVQFQDESVVDDSQLPKDRFSAERLKGVDSTLKIQPAELGDSAMYLCASSPGGNVVLSGANVLTFGAGSRLTVL.

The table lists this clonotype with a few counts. The CDR3 reads CASSLVWTSGVDEQFF. CDR3 DNA: TGTGCCAGCAGTTTAGTGTGGACTAGCGGGGTCGATGAGCAGTTCTTC. The V gene is TRBV12-3 or TRBV12-4, the J gene TRBJ2-1, with 12 bases identical to TRBD2. This CDR3 spans 16 amino acids. Losses at the gene ends were 1 base for V and 8 bases for J; bases not matched to a gene: 6.